This T cell receptor beta chain was retrieved from a study of CD8 T cells in ankylosing spondylitis (dated by TCRdb to 2017 to 2019). For context, the study as a whole: To find TCR variants linked to disease, the study profiled T cell receptor beta repertoires in ankylosing spondylitis patients and healthy donors. Samples of peripheral blood were taken, and for ankylosing spondylitis patients, synovial fluid was collected as well. The full study cohort comprised 20 to 25 ankylosing spondylitis patients and approximately 100 healthy donors.

Sequencing was performed on an Illumina HiSeq 2500. Quantitative 5'-RACE with molecular barcodes was used to prepare TCR beta libraries. The study's own analysis went as follows. A new computational method, built on a probabilistic model of VDJ rearrangement, was used to identify disease-linked TCR variants. TCRdb passed the public sequencing reads through fastp at Q25 and MiXCR, retaining productive beta sequences. Every CDR3 protein is listed once, alongside the most common genes and DNA of its rows. Clone size and V and J calls follow TCRdb, not the original study. Across this sample there are about 750,000 distinct CDR3 sequences, with 15% to 20% seen only once. The top ten clonotypes cover about 20% of the sample. What the work shows at the level of the full study, not this receptor alone: The disease-linked clones were reported to be significantly enriched in matched synovial fluid samples from ankylosing spondylitis patients. The disease-linked clones had a CD8+ phenotype and were found at relatively low frequencies in peripheral blood. A TCR beta motif of several highly homologous amino acid variants appeared characteristic of blood from ankylosing spondylitis patients. Some TCR beta motif variants had previously been reported in synovial fluid and blood of reactive arthritis patients, which suggested common disease-initiation mechanisms.

V is reduced by 10 bases and J by 0 bases, leaving a spacing of 13 bases between them. The germline V gene specifies MDHEN as CDR1 and SYDVKM as CDR2. The CDR3 starts with the cysteine, ends with the phenylalanine, and has 14 residues. The read is trimmed to its CDR3 DNA, 42 bases read in frame from base 1. This clonotype occurred many times. What this receptor recognizes is not known. No base quality information exists; no much larger clone differs at one position. The source material was blood, either unsorted or a sorted T cell fraction (not recorded which). The sequence was collected from a male donor with ankylosing spondylitis. The sequence joins TRBV28 to TRBJ1-5; no D segment can be confidently identified. The CDR3 in this case is CATTDGFSNQPQHF. The sequenced DNA is TGTGCCACCACGGACGGATTTAGCAATCAGCCCCAGCATTTT.